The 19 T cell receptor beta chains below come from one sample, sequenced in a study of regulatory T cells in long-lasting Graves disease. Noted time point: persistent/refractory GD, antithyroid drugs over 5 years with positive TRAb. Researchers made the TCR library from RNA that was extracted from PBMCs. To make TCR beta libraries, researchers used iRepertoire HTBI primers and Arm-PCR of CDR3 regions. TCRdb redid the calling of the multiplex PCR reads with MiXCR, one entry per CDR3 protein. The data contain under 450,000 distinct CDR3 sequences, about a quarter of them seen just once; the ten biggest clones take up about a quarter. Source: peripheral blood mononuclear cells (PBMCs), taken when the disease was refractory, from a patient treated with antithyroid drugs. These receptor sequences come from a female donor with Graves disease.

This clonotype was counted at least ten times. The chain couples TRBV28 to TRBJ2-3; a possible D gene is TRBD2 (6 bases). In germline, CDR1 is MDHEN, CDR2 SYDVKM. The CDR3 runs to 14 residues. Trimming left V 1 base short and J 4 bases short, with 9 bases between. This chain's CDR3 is CASSLSGLPDTQYF. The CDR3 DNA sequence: TGTGCCAGCAGTTTATCTGGACTACCAGATACGCAGTATTTT.

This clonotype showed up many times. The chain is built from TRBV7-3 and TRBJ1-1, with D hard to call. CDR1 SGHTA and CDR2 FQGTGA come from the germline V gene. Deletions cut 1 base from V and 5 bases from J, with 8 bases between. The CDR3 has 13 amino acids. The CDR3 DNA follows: TGTGCCAGCAGCTTAAACTTCGGGACTGAAGCTTTCTTT. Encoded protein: CASSLNFGTEAFF.

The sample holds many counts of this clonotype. CDR3 sequence reads: CASSQDSSGRGEQYF. The CDR3 DNA reads as TGTGCCAGCAGCCAAGATAGCAGCGGGAGAGGTGAGCAGTACTTC. V usage is TRBV3-1 and J usage is TRBJ2-7; 8 nucleotides match TRBD2. Unmatched junction bases numbered 8, after V lost 0 bases and J lost 7 bases. Per the germline V gene, CDR1 is LGHDT and CDR2 is YNNKEL (reference sequence). CDR3 size: 15 residues.

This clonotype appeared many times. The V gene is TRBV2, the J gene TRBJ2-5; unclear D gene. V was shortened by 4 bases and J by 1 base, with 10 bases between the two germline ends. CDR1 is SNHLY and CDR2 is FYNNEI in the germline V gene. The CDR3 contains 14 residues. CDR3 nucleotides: TGTGCCAGCAGTGCGATCTCGACCCAAGAGACCCAGTACTTC. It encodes CASSAISTQETQYF. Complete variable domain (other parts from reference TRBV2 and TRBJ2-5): EPEVTQTPSHQVTQMGQEVILRCVPISNHLYFYWYRQILGQKVEFLVSFYNNEISEKSEIFDDQFSVERPDGSNFTLKIRSTKLEDSAMYFCASSAISTQETQYFGPGTRLLVL.

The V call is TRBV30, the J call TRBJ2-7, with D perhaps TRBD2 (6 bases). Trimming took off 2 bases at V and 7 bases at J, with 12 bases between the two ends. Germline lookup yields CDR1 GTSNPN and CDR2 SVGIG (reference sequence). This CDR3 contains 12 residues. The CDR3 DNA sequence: TGTGCCTGGAGTCTTGGGGGGAGGGAGCAGTACTTC. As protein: CAWSLGGREQYF.

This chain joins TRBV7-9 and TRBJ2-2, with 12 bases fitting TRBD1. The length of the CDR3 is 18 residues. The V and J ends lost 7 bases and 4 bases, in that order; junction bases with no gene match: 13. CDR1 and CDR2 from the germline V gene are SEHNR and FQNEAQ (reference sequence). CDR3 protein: CASILGTGGSTGTGELFF. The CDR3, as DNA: TGTGCCAGCATCCTCGGGACAGGGGGCTCTACGGGCACCGGGGAGCTGTTTTTT.

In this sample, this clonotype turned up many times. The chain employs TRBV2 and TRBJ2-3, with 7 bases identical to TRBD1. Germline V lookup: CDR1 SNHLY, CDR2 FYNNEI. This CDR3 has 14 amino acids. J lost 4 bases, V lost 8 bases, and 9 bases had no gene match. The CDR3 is CASSQTGWADTQYF. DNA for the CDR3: TGTGCCAGCTCCCAGACAGGGTGGGCAGATACGCAGTATTTT.

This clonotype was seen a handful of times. Here the CDR3 reads CASSYSTGRDIQYF. Written as DNA, the CDR3 is TGTGCCAGCAGTTACTCAACAGGACGGGACATTCAGTACTTC. The rearrangement links TRBV6-5 to TRBJ2-4; the D gene is possibly TRBD1 (5 bases). The CDR3 has 14 amino acids. V was shortened by 0 bases and J by 8 bases, with 11 bases between the two germline ends. Germline assignment: CDR1 MNHEY and CDR2 SVGAGI.

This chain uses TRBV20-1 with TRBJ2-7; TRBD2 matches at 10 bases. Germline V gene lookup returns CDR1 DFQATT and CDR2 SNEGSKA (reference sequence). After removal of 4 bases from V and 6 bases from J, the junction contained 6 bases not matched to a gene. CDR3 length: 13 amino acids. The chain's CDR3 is CSATSGSWSEQYF. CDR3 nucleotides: TGCAGTGCTACTAGCGGGAGTTGGTCCGAGCAGTACTTC.

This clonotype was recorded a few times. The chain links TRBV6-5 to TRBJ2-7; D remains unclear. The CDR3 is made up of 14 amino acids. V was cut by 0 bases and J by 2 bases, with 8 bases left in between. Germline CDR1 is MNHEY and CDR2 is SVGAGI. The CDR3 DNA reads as TGTGCCAGCAGTTACTCGGGTCAAACCTACGAGCAGTACTTC. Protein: CASSYSGQTYEQYF.

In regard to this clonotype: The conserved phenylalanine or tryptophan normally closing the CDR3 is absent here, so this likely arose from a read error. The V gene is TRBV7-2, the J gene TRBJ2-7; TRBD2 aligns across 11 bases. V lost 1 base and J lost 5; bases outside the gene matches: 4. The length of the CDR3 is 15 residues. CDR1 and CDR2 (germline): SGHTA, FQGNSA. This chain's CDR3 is CASSLVASGRNEQYS. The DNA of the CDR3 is TGTGCCAGCAGCTTAGTGGCTAGCGGGAGGAACGAGCAGTACTCC.

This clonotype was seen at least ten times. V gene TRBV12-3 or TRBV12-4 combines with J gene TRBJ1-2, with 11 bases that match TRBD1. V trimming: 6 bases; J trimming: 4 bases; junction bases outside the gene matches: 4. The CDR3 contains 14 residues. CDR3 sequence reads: CASSHGQGAYGYTF. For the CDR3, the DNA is TGTGCCAGCAGCCACGGACAGGGGGCCTATGGCTACACCTTC.

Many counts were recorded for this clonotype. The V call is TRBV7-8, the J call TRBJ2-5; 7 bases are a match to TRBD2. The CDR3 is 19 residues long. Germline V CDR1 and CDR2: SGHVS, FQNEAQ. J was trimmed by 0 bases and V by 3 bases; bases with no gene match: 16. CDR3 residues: CASSLVGPRAGDNQETQYF. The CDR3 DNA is TGTGCCAGCAGCTTGGTCGGGCCTAGGGCGGGAGACAACCAAGAGACCCAGTACTTC.

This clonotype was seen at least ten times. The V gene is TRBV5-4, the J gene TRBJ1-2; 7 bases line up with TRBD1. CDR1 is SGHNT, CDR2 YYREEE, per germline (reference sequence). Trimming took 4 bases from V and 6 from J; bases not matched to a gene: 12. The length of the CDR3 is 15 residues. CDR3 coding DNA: TGTGCCAGCAGCCCTAACCCAGGAGGGGGCAATGGCTACACCTTC. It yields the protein CASSPNPGGGNGYTF. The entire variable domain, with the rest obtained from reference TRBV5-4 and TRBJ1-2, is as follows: ETGVTQSPTHLIKTRGQQVTLRCSSQSGHNTVSWYQQALGQGPQFIFQYYREEENGRGNFPPRFSGLQFPNYSSELNVNALELDDSALYLCASSPNPGGGNGYTFGSGTRLTVV.

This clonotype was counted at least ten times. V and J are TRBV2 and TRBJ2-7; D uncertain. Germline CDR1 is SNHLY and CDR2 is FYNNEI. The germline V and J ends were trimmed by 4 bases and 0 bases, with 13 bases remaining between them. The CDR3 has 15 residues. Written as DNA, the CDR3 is TGTGCCAGCAGTGCATTCAGCTATAGCTCCTACGAGCAGTACTTC. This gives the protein CASSAFSYSSYEQYF.

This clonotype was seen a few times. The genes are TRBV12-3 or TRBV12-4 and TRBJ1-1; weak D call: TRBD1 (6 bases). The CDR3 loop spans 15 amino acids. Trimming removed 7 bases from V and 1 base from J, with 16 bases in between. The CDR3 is CASTPSDRSNTEAFF. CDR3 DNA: TGTGCCAGCACCCCATCGGACAGATCGAACACTGAAGCTTTCTTT.

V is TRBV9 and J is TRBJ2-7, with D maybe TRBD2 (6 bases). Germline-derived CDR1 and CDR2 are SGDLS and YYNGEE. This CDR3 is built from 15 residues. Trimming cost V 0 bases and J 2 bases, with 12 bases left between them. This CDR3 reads CASSVGVADTYEQYF. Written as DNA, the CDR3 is TGTGCCAGCAGCGTAGGTGTAGCGGACACCTACGAGCAGTACTTC.

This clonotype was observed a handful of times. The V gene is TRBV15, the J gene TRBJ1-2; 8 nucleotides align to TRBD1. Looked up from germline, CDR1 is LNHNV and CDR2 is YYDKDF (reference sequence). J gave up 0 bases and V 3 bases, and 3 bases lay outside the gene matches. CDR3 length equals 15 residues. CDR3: CATSRDRVTNYGYTF. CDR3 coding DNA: TGTGCCACCAGCAGGGACAGGGTGACTAACTATGGCTACACCTTC. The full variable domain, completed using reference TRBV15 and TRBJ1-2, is DAMVIQNPRYQVTQFGKPVTLSCSQTLNHNVMYWYQQKSSQAPKLLFHYYDKDFNNEADTPDNFQSRRPNTSFCFLDIRSPGLGDTAMYLCATSRDRVTNYGYTFGSGTRLTVV.

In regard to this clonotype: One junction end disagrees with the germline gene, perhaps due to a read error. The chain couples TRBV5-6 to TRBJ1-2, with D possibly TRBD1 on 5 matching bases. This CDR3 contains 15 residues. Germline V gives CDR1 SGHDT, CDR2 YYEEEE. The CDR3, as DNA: TGTGCCAGTAGCTTGGGGGTCGCAGGGATCTATGGCTACACCTTC. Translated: CASSLGVAGIYGYTF.